A single sample is the source of the 19 T cell receptor beta chains below, sequenced in a study of monozygotic twins with inflammatory bowel disease. One entry per CDR3 protein, without DNA, is what TCRdb gives after re-calling the 5' RACE reads. The repertoire shows approximately 100,000 distinct CDR3 sequences; the top ten hold less than 2%. Sequenced input: blood. The receptors stem from a human donor with ulcerative colitis or Crohn's disease, or a healthy co-twin of an affected twin (not recorded which).

The V call is TRBV25-1, the J call TRBJ2-7. The CDR3 totals 13 residues. CDR1 is MGHDK and CDR2 is SYGVNS in the germline V gene. CDR3 amino acids: CASSLLGAHEQYF.

The chain links TRBV27 to TRBJ1-2; absent DNA, TCRdb's TRBD1 call cannot be checked. This CDR3 is 14 amino acids long. Germline V CDR1 and CDR2: MNHEY, SMNVEV (reference sequence). CDR3 sequence: CASSPRGGSNGYTF.

This chain joins TRBV12-3 or TRBV12-4 and TRBJ2-5; TCRdb selects TRBD2, and the lack of DNA leaves this call unchecked. CDR3 length: 15 residues. CDR3 sequence reads: CASSFTSGIQETQYF.

This sequence joins TRBV7-2 and TRBJ2-1; as DNA is missing, the TRBD2 call by TCRdb cannot be tested. The germline V gene encodes CDR1 SGHTA and CDR2 FQGNSA. The CDR3 extends over 15 amino acids. Here the CDR3 reads CASSLEGTSYYEQFF.

The J gene is TRBJ2-7, the V gene TRBV7-2. From germline, CDR1 is SGHTA and CDR2 FQGNSA. This CDR3 is built from 13 residues. The CDR3 sequence: CASSLTGNYEQYF.

This chain joins TRBV5-1 and TRBJ2-6; TCRdb lists TRBD1, though no DNA is available to test this call. This CDR3 has 15 amino acids. Germline values: CDR1 SGHRS, CDR2 YFSETQ. The CDR3 loop reads CASSLSGHGANVLTF.

The V and J genes are TRBV5-1 and TRBJ2-1; without DNA, the TCRdb call of TRBD2 cannot be checked. Germline CDR1 is SGHRS and CDR2 is YFSETQ. The CDR3 is 13 residues long. The CDR3 spells CASSQRPSREQFF.

The chain uses TRBV6-4 and TRBJ2-6. CDR3 size: 17 residues. Germline V lookup: CDR1 MRHNA, CDR2 SNTAGT. CDR3 residues: CASSRTASHSGANVLTF.

The J gene is TRBJ2-7, the V gene TRBV25-1. CDR3 length: 12 amino acids. Germline V gene data show CDR1 as MGHDK and CDR2 as SYGVNS. CDR3 protein: CASRLGPYEQYF.

The chain couples TRBV11-2 to TRBJ2-1; TCRdb returns TRBD2, unconfirmable since there is no DNA. Germline V gene sequence: CDR1 SGHAT, CDR2 FQNNGV. This CDR3 contains 14 residues. CDR3 loop: CASSPLAGVVEQFF.

The gene calls are TRBV29-1 and TRBJ1-2. Germline V lookup: CDR1 SQVTM, CDR2 ANQGSEA. The CDR3 is made up of 13 amino acids. The CDR3 here is CSVVGGILGGYTF.

This chain uses TRBV28 with TRBJ2-2; TCRdb indicates TRBD2, and absent DNA this call remains unverified. The CDR3 consists of 15 residues. The germline gives CDR1 MDHEN, CDR2 SYDVKM. The CDR3 loop reads CASRDSGLGPGELFF.

The genes are TRBV3-1 and TRBJ1-2; lacking DNA, the TRBD1 call made by TCRdb goes unchecked. This CDR3 spans 17 amino acids. Germline V gene sequence: CDR1 LGHDT, CDR2 YNNKEL (reference sequence). The CDR3: CASSHMLLGQAHYGYTF.

The chain is built from TRBV7-2 and TRBJ2-5; the D call from TCRdb, TRBD1, cannot be confirmed without DNA. This CDR3 is built from 14 residues. The germline V gene has CDR1 SGHTA and CDR2 FQGNSA. CDR3 sequence: CASSLAGNGETQYF.

V gene TRBV12-3 or TRBV12-4 combines with J gene TRBJ1-4; the TCRdb call, TRBD1, lacks DNA for checking. This CDR3 is built from 13 residues. CDR3 loop: CASSSDSPEKLFF.

The V call is TRBV20-1, the J call TRBJ2-7; the TCRdb call, TRBD2, lacks DNA for checking. This CDR3 contains 15 residues. Germline loops: CDR1 DFQATT, CDR2 SNEGSKA (reference sequence). CDR3 region: CSARDFGARSYEQYF.

V gene TRBV5-4 combines with J gene TRBJ2-2. CDR3 size: 15 residues. Germline CDR1 reads SGHNT; CDR2 reads YYREEE (reference sequence). CDR3 residues: CASRMRQSNTGELFF.

The chain uses TRBV12-3 or TRBV12-4 and TRBJ1-5; TCRdb indicates TRBD1, and absent DNA this call remains unverified. CDR3 length: 16 residues. This CDR3 is CASSYWDRGVDQPQHF.

The gene calls are TRBV29-1 and TRBJ2-3; TCRdb's D call, TRBD1, is unchecked because there is no DNA. This CDR3 contains 12 residues. The germline gives CDR1 SQVTM, CDR2 ANQGSEA. CDR3 sequence: CSAWDTADTQYF.